A selection of T cell receptor beta chains follows, all from one sample in a study of shared clonotypes between healthy human individuals. Repertoires were generated with immunoSEQ multiplex PCR, while TCRdb's copy carries only in-frame clones and drops some. The profile shows hundreds of thousands of clones, around three quarters of them singletons. What was sequenced was PBMCs. These receptors were taken from a woman aged 40 to 55 in good health. Some clones in this sample may be carry-over from other donors' samples. Both conserved end residues are part of each CDR3. D genes are given only for firm matches. Not every row has a clone size; where given, it reads once, few, many or a size class.

size,J,length,V,D,CDR3,DNA
few,TRBJ2-7,15,TRBV6-6,TRBD2,CASSYALAGAREQYF,TGTGCCAGCAGTTACGCGCTAGCGGGAGCCCGGGAGCAGTACTTC
many,TRBJ1-4,15,TRBV28,.,CASSRAGPGNEKLFF,TGTGCCAGCAGCCGGGCCGGGCCGGGGAATGAAAAACTGTTTTTT
few,TRBJ1-4,15,TRBV6-5,TRBD1,CASSYDRGPTEKLFF,TGTGCCAGCAGTTATGACAGGGGGCCGACTGAAAAACTGTTTTTT
few,TRBJ2-6,16,TRBV4-1,TRBD2,CASSRGREAGANVLTF,TGCGCCAGCAGCCGAGGTCGGGAGGCTGGGGCCAACGTCCTGACTTTC
.,TRBJ1-1,12,TRBV7-9,.,CASSATRGEAFF,TGTGCCAGCAGCGCGACACGGGGTGAAGCTTTCTTT
.,TRBJ2-1,16,TRBV4-3,.,CASSQDLARSYNEQFF,TGCGCCAGCAGCCAGGATCTAGCGCGCTCCTACAATGAGCAGTTCTTC
.,TRBJ1-5,13,TRBV6-5,.,CASSYDGNQPQHF,TGTGCCAGCAGTTACGATGGCAATCAGCCCCAGCATTTT
.,TRBJ2-2,13,TRBV19,.,CASSIRLTGELFF,TGTGCCAGTAGTATAAGGCTAACCGGGGAGCTGTTTTTT
.,TRBJ2-1,16,TRBV5-1,.,CASSLEASPNGYEQFF,TGCGCCAGCAGCTTGGAGGCTTCCCCTAACGGTTATGAGCAGTTCTTC
.,TRBJ2-6,14,TRBV10-3,TRBD2,CAITAGGGANVLTF,TGTGCCATCACAGCGGGAGGTGGGGCCAACGTCCTGACTTTC
.,TRBJ2-5,15,TRBV9,.,CASSAKTGLLETQYF,TGTGCCAGCAGCGCGAAGACAGGACTACTAGAGACCCAGTACTTC
few,TRBJ2-5,15,TRBV11-2,TRBD1,CASSLWDRTLETQYF,TGTGCCAGCAGCTTATGGGACAGGACTTTAGAGACCCAGTACTTC
.,TRBJ1-2,14,TRBV10-3,.,CAISETGQNYGYTF,TGTGCCATCAGTGAAACGGGGCAGAACTATGGCTACACCTTC
.,TRBJ2-3,16,TRBV5-1,TRBD2,CASSRTGGIDADTQYF,TGCGCCAGCAGCCGGACCGGGGGGATAGACGCAGATACGCAGTATTTT
.,TRBJ1-5,16,TRBV6-1,TRBD1,CASSGALWTGYQPQHF,TGTGCCAGCAGTGGGGCGTTGTGGACAGGGTATCAGCCCCAGCATTTT
few,TRBJ1-4,16,TRBV18,.,CASSLTGGSANEKLFF,TGTGCCAGCTCACTAACCGGAGGGTCCGCTAATGAAAAACTGTTTTTT